The present T cell receptor (beta chain) was sequenced within a study of T cell responses to AZD1222 COVID-19 vaccine. Broader study findings: Just six AZD1222 recipients were seropositive at baseline.

V was trimmed by 9 bases and J by 0 bases, leaving 11 bases between them. Germline CDR1 is ENHRY and CDR2 is SYGVKD. CDR3 length equals 13 residues. A word on this clone: Its antigen is undetermined.

Here immunoSEQ multiplex PCR was the method, and the copy in TCRdb shows in-frame clones only, minus some. The table lists tens of thousands of clones, 90% to 95% of them singletons. V is TRBV10-3 and J is TRBJ1-1, with unresolved D. This TCR derives from an adult who received the AZD1222 COVID-19 vaccine. The sequenced sample was peripheral blood, obtained 28 days after the second AZD1222 dose. Here the CDR3 DNA reads TGTGCCATAGGCGGCCGCGTGAACACTGAAGCTTTCTTT. Translation gives CAIGGRVNTEAFF.